These T cell receptor beta chains were read from a single sample in a study of T cells in Graves' hyperthyroidism and ophthalmopathy. TCRdb ran MiXCR on the multiplex PCR reads and lists one entry per CDR3 protein. Of fewer than 650,000 distinct CDR3 sequences listed, 13% to 15% were seen once; the top ten hold about 15%. Input material: blood. The receptors stem from a woman between 40 and 50 years old with Graves' hyperthyroidism. Each CDR3 is given with its conserved first and last residue. A D gene is named only where the DNA matches it firmly. Part of the rows lack a size; the others show once, few, many or a class for expanded clones.

j_gene	abundance	d_gene	v_gene	CDR3aa	CDR3nt
TRBJ2-7	many	TRBD2	TRBV20-1	CSASAGTRYEQYF	TGCAGTGCTAGCGCCGGGACTAGGTACGAGCAGTACTTC
TRBJ1-4	few	-	TRBV25-1	CASSETGYWNEKLFF	TGTGCCAGCAGTGAAACTGGGTATTGGAATGAAAAACTGTTTTTT
TRBJ2-3	-	-	TRBV20-1	CSARWGDTQYF	TGCAGTGCTAGATGGGGAGATACGCAGTATTTT
TRBJ2-5	-	TRBD2	TRBV12-3/TRBV12-4	CASSSGLAWYF	TGTGCCAGCAGTTCCGGACTAGCATGGTACTTC
TRBJ2-1	few	-	TRBV28	CASSSRGTEYNEQFF	TGTGCCAGCAGTAGCCGGGGGACGGAGTACAATGAGCAGTTCTTC
TRBJ2-1	many	-	TRBV18	CASSPPARSYNEQFF	TGTGCCAGCTCACCACCGGCCAGGAGCTACAATGAGCAGTTCTTC
TRBJ1-6	few	-	TRBV30	CAWKHSGTNSPLHF	TGTGCCTGGAAGCACAGCGGAACAAATTCACCCCTCCACTTT
TRBJ2-1	many	TRBD1	TRBV7-2	CASSLNRGVDNEQFF	TGTGCCAGCAGCTTAAACAGGGGGGTAGACAATGAGCAGTTCTTC
TRBJ1-5	many	-	TRBV27	CASSFGGGLNQPQHF	TGTGCCAGCAGTTTCGGGGGGGGGCTCAATCAGCCCCAGCATTTT
TRBJ2-1	many	TRBD1	TRBV11-3	CASSLEQGAYNEQFF	TGTGCCAGCAGCTTAGAACAGGGGGCCTACAATGAGCAGTTCTTC
TRBJ2-5	-	-	TRBV20-1	CSAPVTRYF	TGCAGCGCCCCCGTGACCCGGTACTTC
TRBJ1-2	many	-	TRBV24-1	CATQGLDGYTF	TGTGCCACACAGGGTTTGGATGGCTACACCTTC
TRBJ2-5	few	-	TRBV10-3	CATSESSGISGETQYF	TGTGCCACCAGTGAGTCGTCGGGCATTTCGGGAGAGACCCAGTACTTC
TRBJ2-7	many	-	TRBV14	CASSQGNYEQYF	TGCGCCAGCAGCCAAGGGAACTACGAGCAGTACTTC
TRBJ1-2	-	-	TRBV29-1	CSVETGLTNYGHTF	TGCAGCGTTGAAACGGGACTAACAAACTATGGCCACACCTTC